The rows below give T cell receptor beta chains drawn from one sample of a study of resident and recirculating memory T cells in vitiligo. Sequenced by immunoSEQ multiplex PCR; TCRdb stores in-frame clones only, minus some. This table holds 70,000 or so clones, approximately 89% found once. Sequences were obtained from blood. These receptors came from a male donor with vitiligo. Both conserved end residues are part of each CDR3. Fields, in order: clone size, D gene, V gene, J gene, CDR3 DNA, CDR3 protein. A D gene is named only where the DNA matches it firmly. Where a row states a size, it is once, few, many or the class of an expanded clone; other rows omit it.

once	-	TRBV5-1	TRBJ2-5	TGCGCCAGCAGCTTGTCAGGGGTCGGAGAGACCCAGTACTTC	CASSLSGVGETQYF
-	-	TRBV9	TRBJ2-5	TGTGCCAGCAGCGGAGGGACACCCCAAGAGACCCAGTACTTC	CASSGGTPQETQYF
-	-	TRBV4-3	TRBJ1-1	TGCGCCAGCAGCCAGTTTAAGGGGATTACTGAAGCTTTCTTT	CASSQFKGITEAFF
-	-	TRBV7-3	TRBJ1-6	TGTGCCAGCAGCCCCGGGGGGCAGAATAGTTCACCCCTCCACTTT	CASSPGGQNSSPLHF
-	TRBD2	TRBV5-4	TRBJ2-3	TGTGCCAGCAGCCGCAGACTAGCGGGGGGGCAGGGTGGAGATACGCAGTATTTT	CASSRRLAGGQGGDTQYF
-	-	TRBV18	TRBJ2-1	TGTGCCAGCTCACCTTCTACAGGGTCGGGCAATGAGCAGTTCTTC	CASSPSTGSGNEQFF
-	-	TRBV6-5	TRBJ1-6	TGTGCCAGCAGTTACGCCGGAGACTCCTATAATTCACCCCTCCACTTT	CASSYAGDSYNSPLHF
-	TRBD1	TRBV7-9	TRBJ1-5	TGTGCCAGCAGCTTGACAGGGCTCGATCAGCCCCAGCATTTT	CASSLTGLDQPQHF
-	-	TRBV4-1	TRBJ1-2	TGCGCCAGCAGCCAAGAAATATTGGACACCTATGGCTACACCTTC	CASSQEILDTYGYTF
-	-	TRBV5-5	TRBJ2-7	TGTGCCAGCAGCCCTGACAGTTCCTACGAGCAGTACTTC	CASSPDSSYEQYF
-	TRBD2	TRBV28	TRBJ2-1	TGTGCCAGCAGTTCGACTAGCGGGGGGGCCCTTTCGGTTTGGGAGCAGTTCTTC	CASSSTSGGALSVWEQFF
once	-	TRBV9	TRBJ1-6	TGTGCCAGCAGCGTAGATCACAGCCCAAATTCACCCCTCCACTTT	CASSVDHSPNSPLHF
few	-	TRBV9	TRBJ2-2	TGTGCCAGCAGCGTAGGTTGGGGCGACAGCACCGGGGAGCTGTTTTTT	CASSVGWGDSTGELFF
-	TRBD1	TRBV6-1	TRBJ1-2	TGTGCCAGCAGCGGGACAGCGACTAACTATGGCTACACCTTC	CASSGTATNYGYTF
-	-	TRBV5-8	TRBJ1-4	TGTGCCAGCAGCTCCACTGGTGAAAAACTGTTTTTT	CASSSTGEKLFF
-	TRBD1	TRBV5-6	TRBJ1-3	TGTGCCAGCAGCTCTCGACAGGGCACGGGAAACACCATATATTTT	CASSSRQGTGNTIYF
-	TRBD1	TRBV6-5	TRBJ1-6	TGTGCCAGCAGTTATACCGGGACAGGGGATTCACCCCTCCACTTT	CASSYTGTGDSPLHF
-	-	TRBV29-1	TRBJ1-2	TGCAGCGCCCCGGGGTTCGGCGATAACTATGGCTACACCTTC	CSAPGFGDNYGYTF
-	TRBD2	TRBV29-1	TRBJ2-1	TGCAGCGTTGTTCCCGGGGGGAATGAGCAGTTCTTC	CSVVPGGNEQFF
-	-	TRBV11-1	TRBJ2-2	TGTGCCAGCAGCCTGCGTAGGGGCGCAGCCGGGGAGCTGTTTTTT	CASSLRRGAAGELFF
-	TRBD2	TRBV5-1	TRBJ2-1	TGCGCCAGCAGCTTGCTAGCGGGGGGGTACAATGAGCAGTTCTTC	CASSLLAGGYNEQFF
-	TRBD1	TRBV11-2	TRBJ2-7	TGTGCCAGCAGCGGAAACAGGGGAGACGAGCAGTACTTC	CASSGNRGDEQYF